This T cell receptor (beta chain) was found in a study of cytomegalovirus exposure and HLA in healthy donors. PCR amplification relied on 60 Vbeta primers (plus 13 Jbeta primers). This table comes from immunoSEQ multiplex PCR, and its TCRdb copy is limited to in-frame clones, with some not included. The top ten clones hold roughly 1.6% of a sample with 150,000 to 200,000 clones, around 75% of them seen once. This CDR3 spans 15 amino acids. CDR1 is SGHAT, CDR2 FQNNGV, per germline. Losses at the gene ends were 3 bases for V and 4 bases for J; bases not matched to a gene: 5. The chain joins TRBV11-2 to TRBJ2-2; 7 bases align to TRBD1. The sample consisted of PBMCs. This clonotype was sampled from a woman aged 45-60 years in good health and CMV-seronegative. The CDR3 DNA follows: TGTGCCAGCAGCTTCAACAGGGGTGTCACCGGGGAGCTGTTTTTT. Translated: CASSFNRGVTGELFF.